This T cell receptor (beta chain) was retrieved from a study of Ad26.COV2.S vaccination and SARS-CoV-2 variants. Study information: Donor participated within the Ad26.COV2.S arm of the COV1001 trial.

This CDR3 is 15 amino acids long. Between the trimmed V and J ends, which lost 4 bases and 4 bases, there was a span of 13 bases. CDR1 and CDR2 (germline): LGHNA, YNFKEQ. Study observations and caveats: Total T cell responses may have been underestimated by the TCR breadth and depth analyses. In vaccinated individuals, spike-specific CD8+ and CD4+ T cell responses reportedly displayed substantial breadth.

The method was immunoSEQ multiplex PCR; TCRdb's version includes in-frame clones alone and lacks a portion of them. The sample holds roughly 300,000 clones, about 88% seen once. Treatment: over 15 received Ad26.COV2.S at low or high dose, single or two shots; about 5 received placebo; per-sample allocation not given. The study sampled participants on day 63 after the first vaccine or placebo injection. A Boston donor was an adult aged 18-55 years. This clone came up once. Its antigen remains unknown. The input for sequencing was peripheral blood, taken in a trial of Ad26.COV2.S vaccine versus placebo. V gene TRBV4-2 combines with J gene TRBJ1-4; tentative D call: TRBD1 (5 bases). The receptor was isolated from a person between 18 and 59 years old who received the Ad26.COV2.S COVID-19 vaccine or a placebo. CDR3 sequence reads: CASSRETENNEKLFF. CDR3 in DNA: TGTGCCAGCAGCCGAGAGACAGAAAATAATGAAAAACTGTTTTTT.